This TCR beta chain was captured in a study of blood T cell repertoires in COVID-19. This CDR3 comprises 16 residues. V dropped 0 bases and J dropped 3; count of bases not matched to a gene: 8. Germline V gene sequence: CDR1 GTSNPN, CDR2 SVGIG (reference sequence). Assay used: immunoSEQ multiplex PCR; TCRdb lists only in-frame clones, some missing. The repertoire consists of 95,000 to 150,000 clones, with roughly 89% occurring once and the leading ten covering nearly 4%. Sequenced material: PBMCs or T cells enriched from blood (not recorded which). J is TRBJ1-5 and V is TRBV30; 7 bases are a match to TRBD1. The source of this sequence is a woman younger than 45 who had recovered from COVID-19. CDR3 residues: CAWSVTRGKPNQPQHF. The CDR3 bases are TGTGCCTGGAGTGTAACCAGGGGGAAACCCAATCAGCCCCAGCATTTT.